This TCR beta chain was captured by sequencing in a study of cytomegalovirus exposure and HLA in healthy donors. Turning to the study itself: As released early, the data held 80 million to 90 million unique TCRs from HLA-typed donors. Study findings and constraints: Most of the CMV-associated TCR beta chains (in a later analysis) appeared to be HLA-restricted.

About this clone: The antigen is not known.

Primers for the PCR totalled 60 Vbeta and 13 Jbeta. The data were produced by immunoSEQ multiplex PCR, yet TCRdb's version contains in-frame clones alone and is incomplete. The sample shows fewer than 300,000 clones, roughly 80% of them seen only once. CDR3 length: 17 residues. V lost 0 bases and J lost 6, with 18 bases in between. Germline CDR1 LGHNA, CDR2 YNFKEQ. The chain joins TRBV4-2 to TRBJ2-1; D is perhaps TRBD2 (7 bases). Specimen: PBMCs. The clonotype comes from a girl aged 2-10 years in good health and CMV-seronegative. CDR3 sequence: CASSQETPGGRGNEQFF. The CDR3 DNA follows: TGTGCCAGCAGCCAAGAGACACCGGGGGGCCGGGGCAATGAGCAGTTCTTC.